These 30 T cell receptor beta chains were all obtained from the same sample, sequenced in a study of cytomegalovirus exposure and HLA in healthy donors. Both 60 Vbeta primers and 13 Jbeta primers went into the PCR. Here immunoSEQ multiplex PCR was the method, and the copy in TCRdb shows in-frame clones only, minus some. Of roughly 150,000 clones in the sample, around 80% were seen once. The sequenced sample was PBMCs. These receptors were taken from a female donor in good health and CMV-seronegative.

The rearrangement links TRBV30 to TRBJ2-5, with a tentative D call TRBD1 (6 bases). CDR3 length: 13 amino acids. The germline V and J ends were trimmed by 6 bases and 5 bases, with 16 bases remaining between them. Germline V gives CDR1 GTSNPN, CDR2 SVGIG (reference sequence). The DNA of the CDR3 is TGTGCCTGCTATACGACAGGATCGGAGACCCAGTACTTC. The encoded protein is CACYTTGSETQYF.

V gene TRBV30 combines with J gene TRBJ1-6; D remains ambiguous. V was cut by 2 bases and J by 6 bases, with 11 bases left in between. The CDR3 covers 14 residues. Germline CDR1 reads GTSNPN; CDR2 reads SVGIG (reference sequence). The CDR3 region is CAWSPPWLNSPLHF. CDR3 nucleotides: TGTGCCTGGAGTCCTCCATGGCTTAATTCACCCCTCCACTTT.

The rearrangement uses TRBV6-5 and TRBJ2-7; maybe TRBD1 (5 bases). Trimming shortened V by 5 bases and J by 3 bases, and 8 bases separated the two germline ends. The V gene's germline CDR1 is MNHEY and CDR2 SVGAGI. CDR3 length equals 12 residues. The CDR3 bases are TGTGCCAGCAGTGCAGGGATCTACGAGCAGTACTTC. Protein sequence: CASSAGIYEQYF.

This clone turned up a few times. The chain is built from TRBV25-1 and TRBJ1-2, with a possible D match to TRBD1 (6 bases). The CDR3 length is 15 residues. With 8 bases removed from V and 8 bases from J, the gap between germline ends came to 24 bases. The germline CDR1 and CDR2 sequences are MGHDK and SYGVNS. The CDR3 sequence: CASATGSSLEGGYTF. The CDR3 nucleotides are TGTGCCAGCGCCACAGGGAGCTCTTTGGAAGGGGGCTACACCTTC.

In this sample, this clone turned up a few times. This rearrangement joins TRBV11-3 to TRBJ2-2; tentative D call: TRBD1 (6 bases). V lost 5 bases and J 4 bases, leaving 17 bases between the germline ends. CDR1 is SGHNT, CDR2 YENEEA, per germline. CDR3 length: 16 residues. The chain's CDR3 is CASSPYSGGGTGELFF. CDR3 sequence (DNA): TGTGCCAGCAGCCCTTACTCTGGGGGCGGCACCGGGGAGCTGTTTTTT.

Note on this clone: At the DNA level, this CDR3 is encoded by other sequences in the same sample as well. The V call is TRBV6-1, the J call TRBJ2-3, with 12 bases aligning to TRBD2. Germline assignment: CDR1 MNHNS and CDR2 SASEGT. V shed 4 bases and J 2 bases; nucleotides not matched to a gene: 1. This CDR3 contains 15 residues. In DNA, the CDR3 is TGTGCCAGCAGTGGACTAGCGGGGGACACAGATACGCAGTATTTT. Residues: CASSGLAGDTDTQYF.

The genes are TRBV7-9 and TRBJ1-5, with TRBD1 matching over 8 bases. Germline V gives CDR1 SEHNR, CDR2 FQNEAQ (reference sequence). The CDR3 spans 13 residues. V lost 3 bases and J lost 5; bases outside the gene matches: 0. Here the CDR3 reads CASSLTGDQPQHF. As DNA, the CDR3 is TGTGCCAGCAGCTTGACAGGGGATCAGCCCCAGCATTTT.

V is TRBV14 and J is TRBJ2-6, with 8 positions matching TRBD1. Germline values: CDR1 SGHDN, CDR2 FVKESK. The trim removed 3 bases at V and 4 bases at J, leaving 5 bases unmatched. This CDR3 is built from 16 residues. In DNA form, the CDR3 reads TGTGCCAGCAGCCAGGACAGGGTGGCCGGGGCCAACGTCCTGACTTTC. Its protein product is CASSQDRVAGANVLTF.

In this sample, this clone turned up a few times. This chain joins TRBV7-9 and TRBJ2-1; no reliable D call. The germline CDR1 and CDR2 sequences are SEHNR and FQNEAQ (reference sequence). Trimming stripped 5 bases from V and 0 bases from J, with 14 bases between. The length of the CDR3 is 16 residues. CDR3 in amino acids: CASSPHAESSYNEQFF. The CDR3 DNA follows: TGTGCCAGCAGCCCCCATGCGGAGAGCTCCTACAATGAGCAGTTCTTC.

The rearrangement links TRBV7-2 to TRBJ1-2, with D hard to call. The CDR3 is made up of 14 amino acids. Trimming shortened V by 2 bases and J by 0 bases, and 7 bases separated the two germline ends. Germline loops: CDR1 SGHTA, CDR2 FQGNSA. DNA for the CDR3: TGTGCCAGCAGCTTATCCACATCTAACTATGGCTACACCTTC. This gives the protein CASSLSTSNYGYTF.

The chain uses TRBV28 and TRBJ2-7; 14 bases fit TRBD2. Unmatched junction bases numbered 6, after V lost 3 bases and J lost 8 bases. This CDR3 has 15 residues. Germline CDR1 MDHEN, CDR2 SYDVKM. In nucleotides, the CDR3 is TGTGCCAGCAGTTTGGGGGGACTAGCGGGAGCTCAGCAGTACTTC. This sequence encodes CASSLGGLAGAQQYF.

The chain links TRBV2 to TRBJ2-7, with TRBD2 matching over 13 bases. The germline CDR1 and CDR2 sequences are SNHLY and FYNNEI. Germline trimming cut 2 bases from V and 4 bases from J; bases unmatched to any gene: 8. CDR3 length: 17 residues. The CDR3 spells CASSEYSPGLAGYEQYF. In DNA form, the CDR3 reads TGTGCCAGCAGTGAATATTCCCCGGGACTAGCGGGGTACGAGCAGTACTTC.

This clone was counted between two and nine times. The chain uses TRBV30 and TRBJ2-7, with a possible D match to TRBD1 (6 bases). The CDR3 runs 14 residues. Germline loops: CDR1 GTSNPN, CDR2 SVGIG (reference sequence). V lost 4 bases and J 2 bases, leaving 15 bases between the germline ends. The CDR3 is CAWTSLQGTYEQYF. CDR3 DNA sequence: TGTGCCTGGACGAGTTTACAGGGTACCTACGAGCAGTACTTC.

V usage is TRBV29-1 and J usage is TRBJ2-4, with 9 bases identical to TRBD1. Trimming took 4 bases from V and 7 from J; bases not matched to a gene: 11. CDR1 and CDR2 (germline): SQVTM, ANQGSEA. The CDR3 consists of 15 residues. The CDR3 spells CSVGGGQGRVNIQYF. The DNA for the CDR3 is TGCAGCGTTGGCGGGGGACAGGGAAGGGTGAACATTCAGTACTTC.

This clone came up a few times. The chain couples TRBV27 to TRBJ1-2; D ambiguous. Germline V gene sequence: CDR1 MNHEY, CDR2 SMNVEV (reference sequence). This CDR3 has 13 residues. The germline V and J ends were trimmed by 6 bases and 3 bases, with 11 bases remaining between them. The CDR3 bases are TGTGCCAGCAGCTACAGTGCGTACTATGGCTACACCTTC. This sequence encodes CASSYSAYYGYTF.

CDR3 sequence (DNA): TGTGCCAGCAGCCCCGGGGGGGGTGAGCAGTTCTTC. Translation gives CASSPGGGEQFF. The chain is built from TRBV2 and TRBJ2-1; TRBD2 matches at 8 bases. Germline-derived CDR1 and CDR2 are SNHLY and FYNNEI. With V trimmed by 6 bases and J by 9 bases, 4 bases remained unmatched. The CDR3 is 12 amino acids.

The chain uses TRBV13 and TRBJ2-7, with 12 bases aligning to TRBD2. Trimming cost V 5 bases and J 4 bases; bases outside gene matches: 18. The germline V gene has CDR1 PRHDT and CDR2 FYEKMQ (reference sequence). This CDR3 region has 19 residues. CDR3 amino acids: CASSPGGLAGGRSWYEQYF. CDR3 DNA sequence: TGTGCCAGCAGCCCGGGGGGGCTAGCGGGGGGGCGGAGCTGGTACGAGCAGTACTTC.

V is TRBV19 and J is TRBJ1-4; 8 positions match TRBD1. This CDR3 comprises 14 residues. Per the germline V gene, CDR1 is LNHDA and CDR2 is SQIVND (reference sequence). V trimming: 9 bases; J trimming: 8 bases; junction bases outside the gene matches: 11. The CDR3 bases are TGTGCCAGCAACACCCAGGGGGCGGACGAAAAACTGTTTTTT. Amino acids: CASNTQGADEKLFF. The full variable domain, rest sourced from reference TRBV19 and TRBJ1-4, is DGGITQSPKYLFRKEGQNVTLSCEQNLNHDAMYWYRQDPGQGLRLIYYSQIVNDFQKGDIAEGYSVSREKKESFPLTVTSAQKNPTAFYLCASNTQGADEKLFFGSGTQLSVL.

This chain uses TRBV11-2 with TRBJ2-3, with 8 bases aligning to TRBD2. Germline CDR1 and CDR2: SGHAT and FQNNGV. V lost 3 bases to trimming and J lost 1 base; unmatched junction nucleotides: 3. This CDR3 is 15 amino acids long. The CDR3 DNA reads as TGTGCCAGCAGCTTCTCAGCGGGAGGCACAGATACGCAGTATTTT. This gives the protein CASSFSAGGTDTQYF. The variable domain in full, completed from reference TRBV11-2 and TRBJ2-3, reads EAGVAQSPRYKIIEKRQSVAFWCNPISGHATLYWYQQILGQGPKLLIQFQNNGVVDDSQLPKDRFSAERLKGVDSTLKIQPAKLEDSAVYLCASSFSAGGTDTQYFGPGTRLTVL.

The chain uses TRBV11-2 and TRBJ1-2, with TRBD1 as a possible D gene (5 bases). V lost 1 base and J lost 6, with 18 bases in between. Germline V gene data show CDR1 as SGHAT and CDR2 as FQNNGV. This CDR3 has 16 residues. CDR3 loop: CASSLAWRGGSDGYTF. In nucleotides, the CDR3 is TGTGCCAGCAGCTTAGCGTGGAGGGGAGGATCTGATGGCTACACCTTC.

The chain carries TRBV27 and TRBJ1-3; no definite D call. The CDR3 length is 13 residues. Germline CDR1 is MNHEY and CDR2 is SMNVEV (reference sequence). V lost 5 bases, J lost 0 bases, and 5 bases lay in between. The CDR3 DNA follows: TGTGCCAGCAGTCCCCACTCTGGAAACACCATATATTTT. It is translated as CASSPHSGNTIYF.

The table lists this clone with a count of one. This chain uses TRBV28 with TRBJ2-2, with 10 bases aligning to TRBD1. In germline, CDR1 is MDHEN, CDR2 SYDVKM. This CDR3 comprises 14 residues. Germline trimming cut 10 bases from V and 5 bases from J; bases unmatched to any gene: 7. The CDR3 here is CATRTGGLTGELFF. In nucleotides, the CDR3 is TGTGCCACCAGGACAGGGGGTTTGACCGGGGAGCTGTTTTTT.

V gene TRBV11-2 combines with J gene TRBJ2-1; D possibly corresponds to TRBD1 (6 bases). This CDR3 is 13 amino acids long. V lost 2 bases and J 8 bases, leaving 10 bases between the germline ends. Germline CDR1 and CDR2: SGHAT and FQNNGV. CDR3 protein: CASSLNRAYEQFF. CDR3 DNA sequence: TGTGCCAGCAGCTTAAACAGGGCGTATGAGCAGTTCTTC. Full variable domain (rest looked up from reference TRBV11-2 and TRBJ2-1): EAGVAQSPRYKIIEKRQSVAFWCNPISGHATLYWYQQILGQGPKLLIQFQNNGVVDDSQLPKDRFSAERLKGVDSTLKIQPAKLEDSAVYLCASSLNRAYEQFFGPGTRLTVL.

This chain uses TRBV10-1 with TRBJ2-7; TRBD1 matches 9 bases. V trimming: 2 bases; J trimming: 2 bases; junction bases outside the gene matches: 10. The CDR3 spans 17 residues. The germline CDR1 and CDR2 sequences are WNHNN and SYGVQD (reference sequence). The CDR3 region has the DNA TGCGCCAGCAGTGAGCAACGGTGGGGGACAGGGACCTACGAGCAGTACTTC. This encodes CASSEQRWGTGTYEQYF.

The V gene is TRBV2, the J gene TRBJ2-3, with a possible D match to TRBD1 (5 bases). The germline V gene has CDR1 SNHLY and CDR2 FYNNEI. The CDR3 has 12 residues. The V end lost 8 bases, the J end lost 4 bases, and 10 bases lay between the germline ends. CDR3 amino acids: CASATDSDTQYF. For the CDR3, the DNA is TGTGCCAGCGCGACAGACTCAGATACGCAGTATTTT.

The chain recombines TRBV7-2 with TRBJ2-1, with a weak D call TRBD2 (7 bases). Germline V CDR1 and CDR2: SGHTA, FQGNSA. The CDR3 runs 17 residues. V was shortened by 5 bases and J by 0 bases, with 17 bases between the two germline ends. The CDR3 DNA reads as TGTGCCAGCAGCCCCTCCCCGGCGGGGGCCTCCTACAATGAGCAGTTCTTC. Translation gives CASSPSPAGASYNEQFF.

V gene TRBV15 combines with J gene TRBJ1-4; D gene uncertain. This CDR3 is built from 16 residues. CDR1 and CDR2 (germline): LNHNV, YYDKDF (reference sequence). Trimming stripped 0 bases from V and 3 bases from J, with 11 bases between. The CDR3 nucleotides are TGTGCCACCAGCAGAGACTTAGCCGGGGCTAATGAAAAACTGTTTTTT. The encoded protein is CATSRDLAGANEKLFF.

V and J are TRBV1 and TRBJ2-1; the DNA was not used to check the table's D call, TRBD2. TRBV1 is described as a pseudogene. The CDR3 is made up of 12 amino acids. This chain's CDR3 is CTSTRERNEQFF. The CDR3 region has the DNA TGCACCAGCACGCGGGAGCGAAATGAGCAGTTCTTC.

The DNA for the CDR3 is TGTGCCAGCAGCAAAGAGGCGGGAGGTGAGACCCAGTACTTC. This gives the protein CASSKEAGGETQYF. This sequence joins TRBV28 and TRBJ2-5; 8 bases are shared with TRBD2. The V segment lost 6 bases and the J segment 5 bases; nucleotides outside the gene matches: 8. The CDR3 consists of 14 residues. Germline V gene sequence: CDR1 MDHEN, CDR2 SYDVKM.

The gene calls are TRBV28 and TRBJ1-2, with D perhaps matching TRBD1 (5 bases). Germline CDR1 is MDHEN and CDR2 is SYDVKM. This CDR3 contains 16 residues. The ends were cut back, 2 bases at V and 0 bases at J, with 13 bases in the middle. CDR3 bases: TGTGCCAGCAGTTTACCCGAGACAGAGTCTAACTATGGCTACACCTTC. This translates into CASSLPETESNYGYTF.